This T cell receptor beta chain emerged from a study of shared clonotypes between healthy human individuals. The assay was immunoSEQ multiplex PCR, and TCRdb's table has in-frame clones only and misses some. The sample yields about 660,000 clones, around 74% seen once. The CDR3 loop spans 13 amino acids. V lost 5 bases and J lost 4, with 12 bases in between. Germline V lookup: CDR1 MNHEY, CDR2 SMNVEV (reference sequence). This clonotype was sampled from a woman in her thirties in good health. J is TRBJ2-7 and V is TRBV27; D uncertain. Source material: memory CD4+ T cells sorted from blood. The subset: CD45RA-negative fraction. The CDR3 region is CASSKRVGYEQYF. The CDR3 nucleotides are TGTGCCAGCAGTAAAAGGGTAGGGTACGAGCAGTACTTC.